This T cell receptor beta chain was profiled in a study of immune heterogeneity within non-small cell lung tumors. As for the study in general: Of the tumors, several were squamous cell, nine to ten non-squamous, and 1 not otherwise specified.

As regards this clonotype: An end of the junction differs from the germline gene, which may be a read error.

A first 10-cycle multiplex round used 32 V-gene and 13 J-gene primers on TCR beta CDR3. TCRdb reanalysed the multiplex PCR reads using MiXCR and keeps one entry per CDR3 protein. The data show approximately 19,000 distinct CDR3 sequences, with under 30% seen just once and about 3.9% held by the top ten. Samples each supplied about 650 ng of bulk tumor genomic DNA as template. Surgery yielded several widely spaced biopsies per primary tumor. Curative surgery was performed on patients who had untreated, newly diagnosed non-small cell lung cancer. This CDR3 is 13 amino acids long. Germline CDR1 SSHAT, CDR2 FNYEAQ (reference sequence).

This rearrangement joins TRBV7-7 to TRBJ2-5; D could derive from TRBD1 or TRBD2 (5 bases each). The specimen sequenced was lung tumor tissue. The sequence came from a man in his forties with non-small cell lung cancer. CDR3 protein: CASSRGHQETQYF. The CDR3 nucleotides are TGTGCTAGCAGCCGGGGACACCAAGAGACCCAGTACTTC.